This TCR beta chain was obtained from a study of identical twins. The CDR3 extends over 11 amino acids. The V end lost 1 base, the J end lost 10 bases, and 8 bases lay between the germline ends. Germline V CDR1 and CDR2: MNHNS, SASEGT. To note about this clonotype: Its matching antigen is unknown.

A universal primer site was incorporated via template switching, and the cDNA contained unique molecular identifiers. MiXCR was run by TCRdb on the 5' RACE reads, yielding one entry per CDR3 protein. The sample lists 150,000 or so distinct CDR3 sequences, approximately 4% occurring once. Study-wide points: Clonotypes of the beta chain that were abundant in cord blood carried fewer insertions (memory repertoires showed none). Alpha sequences that were out-of-frame and twin-shared showed an excess of low generation probability.

The rearrangement joins TRBV6-1 to TRBJ2-7; D is uncertain. The origin of this receptor is a man younger than 35 in good health. Sequencing input: memory T cells sorted from blood. DNA for the CDR3: TGTGCCAGCAGTGAAGACTTGGCCCAGTACTTC. Translated: CASSEDLAQYF.